The count of the clone carrying this T cell receptor (beta chain) is one. The data originate from a study of immune evolution from preneoplasia to lung adenocarcinoma. V was trimmed by 0 bases and J by 7 bases, leaving 16 bases between them. The CDR3 has 16 amino acids. Germline assignment: CDR1 MGHRA and CDR2 YSYEKL. Clones were sequenced by immunoSEQ multiplex PCR, and TCRdb holds only the in-frame ones, with some missing. The top ten clones hold around 12% of a sample with 3,000 to 4,500 clones, about 80% of them seen once. The chain combines TRBV4-1 with TRBJ1-5; no reliable D call. Sequencing was done on a sample of FFPE adjacent normal lung tissue. This clonotype originated in a person between 65 and 79 years old with lung adenocarcinoma. DNA for the CDR3: TGCGCCAGCAGCCAAGAGCTGGGCGGAGGTGTCCAGCCCCAGCATTTT. Protein sequence: CASSQELGGGVQPQHF.